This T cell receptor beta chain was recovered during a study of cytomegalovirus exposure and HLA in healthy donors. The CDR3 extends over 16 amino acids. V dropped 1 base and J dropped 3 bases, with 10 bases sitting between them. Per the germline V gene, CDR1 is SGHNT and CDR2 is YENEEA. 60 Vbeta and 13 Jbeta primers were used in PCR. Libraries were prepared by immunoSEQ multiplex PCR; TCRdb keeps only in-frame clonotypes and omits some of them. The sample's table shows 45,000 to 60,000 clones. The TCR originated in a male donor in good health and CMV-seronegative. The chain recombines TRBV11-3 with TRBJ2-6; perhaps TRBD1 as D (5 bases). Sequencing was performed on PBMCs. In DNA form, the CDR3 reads TGTGCCAGCAGCTTAGGAAGGGGTGGTGGGGCCAACGTCCTGACTTTC. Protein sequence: CASSLGRGGGANVLTF.